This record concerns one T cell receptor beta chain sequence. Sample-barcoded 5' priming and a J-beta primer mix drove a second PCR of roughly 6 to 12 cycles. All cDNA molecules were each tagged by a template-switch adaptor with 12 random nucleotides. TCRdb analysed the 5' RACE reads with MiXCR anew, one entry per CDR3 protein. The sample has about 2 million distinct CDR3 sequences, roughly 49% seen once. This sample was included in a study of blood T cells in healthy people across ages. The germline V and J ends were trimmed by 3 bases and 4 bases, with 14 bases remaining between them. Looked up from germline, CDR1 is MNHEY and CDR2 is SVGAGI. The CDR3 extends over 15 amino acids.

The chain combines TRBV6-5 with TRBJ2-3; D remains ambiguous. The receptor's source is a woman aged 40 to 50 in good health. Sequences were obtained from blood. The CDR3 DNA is TGTGCCAGCAGTTATGACGGCGCTGGGGCAGATACGCAGTATTTT. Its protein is CASSYDGAGADTQYF.